The sequence of this TCR beta chain was determined in a study of CD8 T cells in Susac syndrome. Study overall: When blood was drawn, the patients with Susac syndrome were therapy-naive, on corticosteroids, or on intravenous immunoglobulin alone.

RNA was extracted with the RNeasy kit, and a quantity of about 0.5 to 1 ug was reverse transcribed using random hexamers. Across 54 Vbeta and 13 Jbeta, TCR beta CDR3 was amplified with immunoSEQ multiplex PCR. TCRdb reprocessed the immunoSEQ multiplex PCR reads with MiXCR, giving one entry per CDR3 protein. The top ten hold 0.15% to 0.2% of the sample, which has hundreds of thousands of distinct CDR3 sequences, 94% seen once. The V end was cut by 2 bases, the J end by 9 bases, with 11 bases between. Germline V CDR1 and CDR2: SNHLY, FYNNEI. This CDR3 spans 14 amino acids. The receptor's source is a human donor with Susac syndrome. The chain recombines TRBV2 with TRBJ1-6, with D possibly TRBD1 on 6 matching bases. The sequencing sample was made of CD4+ T cells from PBMCs. In nucleotides, the CDR3 is TGTGCCAGCAGTGAATGGGGGGGCAGTTCACCCCTCCACTTT. Translating gives CASSEWGGSSPLHF.